These 23 T cell receptor beta chains share one sample of origin, sequenced in a study of cytomegalovirus exposure and HLA in healthy donors. Researchers ran the PCR with 60 Vbeta and 13 Jbeta primers. Generated by immunoSEQ multiplex PCR, the TCRdb table keeps only in-frame clones and is missing some. The sample carries about 220,000 clones, around 75% recorded once. Sequenced: PBMCs. These receptor sequences come from a woman aged 30 to 39 in good health and CMV-seronegative.

This clone appeared once. DNA for the CDR3: TGTGCCAGCAGCTCCTATATTGAAGCTTTCTTT. Amino acids: CASSSYIEAFF. The rearrangement links TRBV6-5 to TRBJ1-1, with no clear D. This CDR3 spans 11 amino acids. Trimming left V 6 bases short and J 7 bases short, with 9 bases between. Germline lookup yields CDR1 MNHEY and CDR2 SVGAGI.

This clone was counted only a few times. The chain has TRBV5-1 and TRBJ2-5; perhaps TRBD2 as D (6 bases). CDR3 length: 14 amino acids. CDR1 is SGHRS and CDR2 is YFSETQ in the germline V gene. The ends were cut back, 4 bases at V and 4 bases at J, with 14 bases in the middle. In nucleotides, the CDR3 is TGCGCCAGCAGCGGCGGGACCGCTCGAGAGACCCAGTACTTC. This encodes CASSGGTARETQYF.

The rearrangement joins TRBV5-4 to TRBJ2-7; D unclear. Trimming left V 6 bases short and J 1 base short, with 11 bases between. The CDR3 is 13 residues long. CDR1 and CDR2 (germline): SGHNT, YYREEE (reference sequence). In nucleotides, the CDR3 is TGTGCCAGCAATTCAGCAGGATCCTACGAGCAGTACTTC. It specifies CASNSAGSYEQYF.

DNA for the CDR3: TGTGCCAGCAGCCACGGACAGGCCGACAATTTAGATACGCAGTATTTT. Its protein is CASSHGQADNLDTQYF. The rearrangement joins TRBV7-9 to TRBJ2-3; TRBD1 agrees at 7 bases. The germline gives CDR1 SEHNR, CDR2 FQNEAQ (reference sequence). The length of the CDR3 is 16 residues. The V and J ends lost 5 bases and 5 bases, in that order; junction bases with no gene match: 13.

This sequence joins TRBV15 and TRBJ2-7; 9 bases align to TRBD1. The CDR3 runs to 15 residues. CDR1 is LNHNV and CDR2 is YYDKDF in the germline V gene (reference sequence). V trimming: 0 bases; J trimming: 6 bases; junction bases outside the gene matches: 6. CDR3 sequence reads: CATSRDRGTGSEQYF. In DNA form, the CDR3 reads TGTGCCACCAGCAGAGATCGCGGGACAGGGAGCGAGCAGTACTTC.

The sample holds one count of this clone. This chain joins TRBV19 and TRBJ2-5; the match to TRBD1 covers 7 bases. The assigned J gene may be wrong: the sequence end matches TRBJ2-7 better. The CDR3 runs to 14 residues. Germline V lookup: CDR1 LNHDA, CDR2 SQIVND (reference sequence). CDR3 loop: CASRRDRETYEQYF. DNA of the CDR3: TGTGCCAGTCGCCGGGACAGAGAGACCTACGAGCAGTACTTC.

This clone has a handful of counts. The chain couples TRBV7-6 to TRBJ1-5; possible D gene TRBD1, 5 bases. This CDR3 contains 12 residues. The germline V gene has CDR1 SGHVS and CDR2 FNYEAQ. Trimming stripped 3 bases from V and 5 bases from J, with 5 bases between. For the CDR3, the DNA is TGTGCCAGCAGCTTCAGGGATCAGCCCCAGCATTTT. This encodes CASSFRDQPQHF.

V gene TRBV10-3 combines with J gene TRBJ2-3, with D unclear. V shed 4 bases and J shed 5 bases, with 7 bases lying between them. The germline CDR1 and CDR2 sequences are ENHRY and SYGVKD. The CDR3 is 12 residues long. CDR3: CAISGPRDTQYF. The CDR3 DNA reads TGTGCCATCAGTGGGCCCCGAGATACGCAGTATTTT.

This clone was seen only a few times. The V gene is TRBV7-2, the J gene TRBJ2-1; 12 bases are a match to TRBD2. The CDR3 sequence is 16 residues long. V shed 2 bases and J 9 bases; nucleotides not matched to a gene: 8. Germline CDR1 SGHTA, CDR2 FQGNSA. CDR3: CASSLRLAGVVGEQFF. The CDR3 nucleotides read TGTGCCAGCAGCTTAAGACTAGCGGGAGTGGTTGGTGAGCAGTTCTTC.

The chain carries TRBV5-1 and TRBJ1-1, with a tentative D call TRBD1 (6 bases). This CDR3 spans 17 amino acids. CDR1 and CDR2 from the germline V gene are SGHRS and YFSETQ. Trimming took off 4 bases at V and 0 bases at J, with 19 bases between the two ends. The CDR3 DNA sequence: TGCGCCAGCAGCGCTCAAGCTGCACAGGGCTTGAACACTGAAGCTTTCTTT. This codes for CASSAQAAQGLNTEAFF. Combining the CDR3 with reference TRBV5-1 and TRBJ1-1 gives the whole variable domain KAGVTQTPRYLIKTRGQQVTLSCSPISGHRSVSWYQQTPGQGLQFLFEYFSETQRNKGNFPGRFSGRQFSNSRSEMNVSTLELGDSALYLCASSAQAAQGLNTEAFFGQGTRLTVV.

The chain links TRBV7-3 to TRBJ1-3; no clear D. The CDR3 runs 13 residues. Germline CDR1 is SGHTA and CDR2 is FQGTGA. Trimming removed 1 base at V and 9 bases at J, with 10 bases between. The DNA for the CDR3 is TGTGCCAGCAGCTTAAAGGCGGGGTCCACCATATATTTT. Its protein product is CASSLKAGSTIYF.

V and J are TRBV6-6 and TRBJ1-5; the match to TRBD1 covers 7 bases. CDR1 is MNHNY and CDR2 is SVGAGI in the germline V gene (reference sequence). With V trimmed by 5 bases and J by 4 bases, 5 bases remained unmatched. The CDR3 sequence is 14 residues long. The CDR3 sequence is CASSDRAWNQPQHF. Written as DNA, the CDR3 is TGTGCCAGCAGTGACAGGGCATGGAATCAGCCCCAGCATTTT.

V usage is TRBV6-5 and J usage is TRBJ2-5; 10 bases agree with TRBD1. Germline trimming cut 5 bases from V and 2 bases from J; bases unmatched to any gene: 2. CDR1 and CDR2 (germline): MNHEY, SVGAGI. The length of the CDR3 is 14 residues. DNA for the CDR3: TGTGCCAGCAGTCAGGACAGGGGGCAAGAGACCCAGTACTTC. Residues: CASSQDRGQETQYF.

This clone has only a few counts. This sequence joins TRBV9 and TRBJ1-1; D possibly corresponds to TRBD1 (5 bases). Germline values: CDR1 SGDLS, CDR2 YYNGEE. The CDR3 is 14 amino acids. Trimming shortened V by 2 bases and J by 6 bases, and 14 bases separated the two germline ends. The CDR3 sequence is CASSVTQGNAEAFF. DNA for the CDR3: TGTGCCAGCAGCGTGACCCAGGGTAACGCTGAAGCTTTCTTT.

The chain joins TRBV6-6 to TRBJ2-1; D remains ambiguous. In germline, CDR1 is MNHNY, CDR2 SVGAGI (reference sequence). The CDR3 contains 14 residues. V lost 8 bases and J lost 6, with 17 bases in between. The CDR3 DNA reads as TGTGCCAGCGGCTCCGGCCCCCGAGGCAATGAGCAGTTCTTC. Protein sequence: CASGSGPRGNEQFF.

The rearrangement joins TRBV6-1 to TRBJ2-7, with 9 bases that match TRBD1. Germline lookup yields CDR1 MNHNS and CDR2 SASEGT. Losses at the gene ends were 8 bases for V and 4 bases for J; bases not matched to a gene: 6. The CDR3 is 13 amino acids. Here the CDR3 reads CASSIQGAYEQYF. Written as DNA, the CDR3 is TGTGCCAGCTCTATACAGGGGGCGTACGAGCAGTACTTC.

The table lists this clone with a few counts. The chain joins TRBV5-1 to TRBJ2-7, with D possibly TRBD2 on 6 matching bases. CDR1 is SGHRS and CDR2 is YFSETQ in the germline V gene. V dropped 4 bases and J dropped 2 bases, with 13 bases sitting between them. The CDR3 runs 14 residues. The CDR3 reads CASSAAERAYEQYF. CDR3 nucleotides: TGCGCCAGCAGCGCGGCAGAGCGGGCCTACGAGCAGTACTTC. The whole variable domain, filled in from reference TRBV5-1 and TRBJ2-7, reads KAGVTQTPRYLIKTRGQQVTLSCSPISGHRSVSWYQQTPGQGLQFLFEYFSETQRNKGNFPGRFSGRQFSNSRSEMNVSTLELGDSALYLCASSAAERAYEQYFGPGTRLTVT.

The chain joins TRBV19 to TRBJ2-1; D is unclear. The CDR3 runs to 12 residues. The V end was cut by 7 bases, the J end by 10 bases, with 14 bases between. CDR1 and CDR2 from the germline V gene are LNHDA and SQIVND (reference sequence). CDR3 in DNA: TGTGCCAGTAATGGGCCTCCCCAGGAGCAGTTCTTC. Translated: CASNGPPQEQFF.

DNA of the CDR3: TGCGCCAGCACCCACGGGGACAGGGTCCCTTTGGACTATGGCTACACCTTC. It codes for CASTHGDRVPLDYGYTF. V and J are TRBV5-1 and TRBJ1-2; 9 nucleotides line up with TRBD1. Germline values: CDR1 SGHRS, CDR2 YFSETQ. The CDR3 covers 17 residues. V lost 6 bases to trimming and J lost 3 bases; unmatched junction nucleotides: 15.

The chain combines TRBV6-5 with TRBJ2-3; the match to TRBD2 covers 9 bases. Trimming took 5 bases from V and 6 from J; bases not matched to a gene: 6. The CDR3 extends over 14 amino acids. Germline V gene sequence: CDR1 MNHEY, CDR2 SVGAGI. Here the CDR3 reads CASSLLAGTDTQYF. The CDR3, as DNA: TGTGCCAGCAGTCTCCTAGCGGGGACCGATACGCAGTATTTT.

The J gene is TRBJ2-7, the V gene TRBV6-1, with 7 nucleotides matching TRBD1. The CDR3 is 13 amino acids. Unmatched junction bases numbered 6, after V lost 5 bases and J lost 5 bases. Germline V gene sequence: CDR1 MNHNS, CDR2 SASEGT. The CDR3 sequence is CASSPGTANEQYF. CDR3 nucleotide sequence: TGTGCCAGCAGTCCCGGGACAGCTAACGAGCAGTACTTC.

The V gene is TRBV5-4, the J gene TRBJ1-2, with TRBD1 matching over 8 bases. The CDR3 is 13 residues long. Looked up from germline, CDR1 is SGHNT and CDR2 is YYREEE (reference sequence). Germline trimming cut 4 bases from V and 8 bases from J; bases unmatched to any gene: 7. In DNA, the CDR3 is TGTGCCAGCAGCCCGGACAGGGCGCAGGGCTACACCTTC. Translated: CASSPDRAQGYTF.

The chain uses TRBV28 and TRBJ1-1, with D perhaps matching TRBD1 (6 bases). The V end was cut by 7 bases, the J end by 9 bases, with 18 bases between. The CDR3 runs 13 residues. CDR1 and CDR2 (germline): MDHEN, SYDVKM. The CDR3, as DNA: TGTGCCAGCACCAGGGACACGGCTGATAAAGCTTTCTTT. Amino acids: CASTRDTADKAFF.